The 30 T cell receptor beta chains listed next were all sequenced from one sample in a study of blood T cells in healthy people across ages (dated by TCRdb to 2013 to 2016). Libraries were constructed by 5' RACE. Reads for this sample came from an Illumina HiSeq 2500. A second PCR of roughly 6 to 12 cycles was run with a J-beta primer mix and a sample-barcoded 5' primer. In-frame beta chains were kept once TCRdb had trimmed the public reads at Q25 with fastp and called clones with MiXCR. Identical CDR3 protein sequences are pooled into one entry, listed with their most common genes and DNA. A total of approximately 780,000 distinct CDR3 sequences appear in this sample, 20% to 30% of them only once. The top ten hold approximately 2.9% of the sample. This sample also appeared in a second study, on T cells of mothers and their children.

Specimen: blood. The receptor source for this set is a boy aged 5-17 years in good health.

This clonotype was observed a handful of times. This chain connects TRBV19 to TRBJ2-6; D is tentatively TRBD1 or TRBD2 (5 bases each). The CDR3 runs 15 residues. CDR1 and CDR2 from the germline V gene are LNHDA and SQIVND (reference sequence). V gave up 4 bases and J gave up 5 bases, with 12 bases separating them. The CDR3 DNA follows: TGTGCCAGTAGTAGAGGGACGGCGTGGGCCAACGTCCTGACTTTC. Translated: CASSRGTAWANVLTF.

This clonotype showed up just a few times. The chain carries TRBV29-1 and TRBJ2-7, with D unclear. The CDR3 runs to 14 residues. Trimming left V 4 bases short and J 0 bases short, with 13 bases between. The germline gives CDR1 SQVTM, CDR2 ANQGSEA. The CDR3 loop reads CSVGRLISSYEQYF. In nucleotides, the CDR3 is TGCAGCGTTGGAAGACTGATTAGCTCCTACGAGCAGTACTTC.

The chain combines TRBV10-3 with TRBJ2-2, with 7 bases aligning to TRBD2. Losses at the gene ends were 8 bases for V and 2 bases for J; bases not matched to a gene: 8. This CDR3 is built from 15 residues. The germline CDR1 and CDR2 sequences are ENHRY and SYGVKD. The CDR3 region is CAISGRGTNTGELFF. CDR3 sequence (DNA): TGTGCCATCTCCGGGCGGGGGACCAACACCGGGGAGCTGTTTTTT.

V gene TRBV5-1 combines with J gene TRBJ2-3; 9 nucleotides line up with TRBD2. Germline values: CDR1 SGHRS, CDR2 YFSETQ. J gave up 5 bases and V 5 bases, and 12 bases lay outside the gene matches. The CDR3 sequence is 16 residues long. CDR3 loop: CASRPDRGGAIDTQYF. CDR3 DNA: TGCGCCAGCAGACCTGACCGCGGGGGGGCAATAGATACGCAGTATTTT.

This clonotype was detected only a few times. The chain employs TRBV6-1 and TRBJ2-5; the D call may be TRBD1 or TRBD2 (5 bases each). The CDR3 totals 16 residues. Germline V lookup: CDR1 MNHNS, CDR2 SASEGT. V was clipped by 4 bases and J by 5 bases, with 20 bases between them. Here the CDR3 reads CASSGVGASLGETQYF. In nucleotides, the CDR3 is TGTGCCAGCAGTGGCGTCGGGGCTTCTCTAGGTGAGACCCAGTACTTC.

There are a few counts of this clonotype. The CDR3 protein is CASSSRTSPNTGELFF. The CDR3 region has the DNA TGTGCCAGCAGCTCCCGGACAAGCCCGAACACCGGGGAGCTGTTTTTT. The V and J genes are TRBV7-2 and TRBJ2-2; the D gene is possibly TRBD1 (5 bases). The V gene lost 4 bases and the J gene lost 0 bases, with 12 bases spanning the gap. Germline lookup yields CDR1 SGHTA and CDR2 FQGNSA. The length of the CDR3 is 16 residues. The variable domain in full, with the rest retrieved from reference TRBV7-2 and TRBJ2-2, is GAGVSQSPSNKVTEKGKDVELRCDPISGHTALYWYRQSLGQGLEFLIYFQGNSAPDKSGLPSDRFSAERTGGSVSTLTIQRTQQEDSAVYLCASSSRTSPNTGELFFGEGSRLTVL.

Only a few counts were recorded for this clonotype. The CDR3 spells CAIRSGTGGPNEKLFF. The DNA for the CDR3 is TGTGCCATCAGATCCGGGACAGGGGGTCCTAATGAAAAACTGTTTTTT. The chain carries TRBV10-3 and TRBJ1-4; TRBD1 agrees at 11 bases. Germline V gene lookup returns CDR1 ENHRY and CDR2 SYGVKD. The CDR3 has 16 amino acids. After removal of 6 bases from V and 3 bases from J, the junction contained 6 bases not matched to a gene.

This clonotype was detected a few times. The gene calls are TRBV30 and TRBJ1-2; TRBD1 aligns across 8 bases. Germline V gene lookup returns CDR1 GTSNPN and CDR2 SVGIG (reference sequence). The CDR3 loop spans 16 amino acids. The junction had 10 bases not matched to a gene; V was cut back by 0 bases and J by 4 bases. The CDR3 region has the DNA TGTGCCTGGAGTGTCCCTCGGACAGGGTTCATCTATGGCTACACCTTC. Encoded protein: CAWSVPRTGFIYGYTF.

The genes are TRBV5-1 and TRBJ2-4, with D maybe TRBD2 (7 bases). The germline V and J ends were trimmed by 0 bases and 2 bases, with 12 bases remaining between them. This CDR3 spans 16 amino acids. Per the germline V gene, CDR1 is SGHRS and CDR2 is YFSETQ. The DNA for the CDR3 is TGCGCCAGCAGCTTGGAGGGGGGGCGTACCAAAAACATTCAGTACTTC. This encodes CASSLEGGRTKNIQYF.

The V call is TRBV30, the J call TRBJ2-1; tentatively, D is TRBD2 (7 bases). The J call is in doubt because the DNA end fits TRBJ2-7 better. The CDR3 covers 14 residues. Germline V gene data show CDR1 as GTSNPN and CDR2 as SVGIG (reference sequence). The CDR3 protein is CASRRGGTAYEQYF. CDR3 sequence (DNA): TGTGCCTCCCGGAGGGGGGGCACGGCCTACGAGCAGTACTTC.

The chain employs TRBV6-6 and TRBJ2-5, with a weak D call TRBD1 (5 bases). The J call may be incorrect, as the DNA end agrees better with TRBJ2-7. Germline values: CDR1 MNHNY, CDR2 SVGAGI (reference sequence). The CDR3 sequence is 13 residues long. Here the CDR3 reads CASSSGSRNEQYF. CDR3 bases: TGTGCCAGCAGTTCAGGGTCTCGGAACGAGCAGTACTTC.

This clonotype was counted a few times. V is TRBV27 and J is TRBJ2-5; 11 bases agree with TRBD2. The J call is uncertain, as TRBJ2-1 better fits the DNA end. Germline V CDR1 and CDR2: MNHEY, SMNVEV (reference sequence). CDR3 length: 18 residues. CDR3 sequence (DNA): TGTGCCAGCAGTCTCCTCAATCCCACCGGGACTAGCGGTAATGAGCAGTTCTTC. Its translation: CASSLLNPTGTSGNEQFF.

The chain has TRBV24-1 and TRBJ1-5; D possibly corresponds to TRBD1 (6 bases). Trimming shortened V by 4 bases and J by 2 bases, and 11 bases separated the two germline ends. Germline assignment: CDR1 KGHDR and CDR2 SFDVKD. CDR3 size: 15 residues. The CDR3 region is CATSDPGEGNQPQHF. The CDR3, as DNA: TGTGCCACCAGTGACCCAGGGGAGGGCAATCAGCCCCAGCATTTT.

The V gene is TRBV19, the J gene TRBJ2-1; D is possibly TRBD1 (6 bases). Per the germline V gene, CDR1 is LNHDA and CDR2 is SQIVND (reference sequence). Trimming removed 7 bases from V and 3 bases from J, with 16 bases in between. CDR3 length: 15 residues. This chain's CDR3 is CASMRGGTLYNEQFF. In DNA form, the CDR3 reads TGTGCCAGTATGAGAGGGGGTACACTCTACAATGAGCAGTTCTTC.

V usage is TRBV20-1 and J usage is TRBJ2-4; D is unclear. The CDR3 is 15 residues long. Germline loops: CDR1 DFQATT, CDR2 SNEGSKA (reference sequence). V shed 5 bases and J shed 0 bases, with 14 bases lying between them. The CDR3 loop reads CSASNQGLAKNIQYF. CDR3 coding DNA: TGCAGTGCTTCGAACCAAGGGTTAGCCAAAAACATTCAGTACTTC.

Note on this clonotype: An end of the junction differs from the germline gene, which may be a read error. The chain recombines TRBV12-3 or TRBV12-4 with TRBJ2-1, with 9 bases matching TRBD1. This CDR3 spans 12 amino acids. The CDR3 nucleotides are TGTGCCAGCAGTTCAACAGGGGGCACAGCGTACTTC. Translating it yields CASSSTGGTAYF.

A few counts support this clonotype. This rearrangement joins TRBV14 to TRBJ1-1; D remains ambiguous. Germline V gene sequence: CDR1 SGHDN, CDR2 FVKESK. CDR3 size: 16 residues. Trimming removed 3 bases at V and 0 bases at J, with 14 bases between. The CDR3 region has the DNA TGTGCCAGCAGCCACCTGGGCAGGCGGATGAACACTGAAGCTTTCTTT. Its protein is CASSHLGRRMNTEAFF.

This clonotype was seen only a few times. The chain is built from TRBV10-3 and TRBJ1-5; possible D gene TRBD1, 5 bases. The V and J ends lost 3 bases and 9 bases respectively, with 12 bases between them. Germline V gives CDR1 ENHRY, CDR2 SYGVKD. This CDR3 contains 13 residues. The CDR3 loop reads CAISDHERGPQHF. CDR3 nucleotide sequence: TGTGCCATCAGTGACCACGAAAGGGGGCCCCAGCATTTT.

The chain carries TRBV5-5 and TRBJ2-4; 9 nucleotides align to TRBD2. The CDR3 length is 16 residues. Germline CDR1 is SGHKS and CDR2 is YYEKEE (reference sequence). V lost 4 bases to trimming and J lost 9 bases; unmatched junction nucleotides: 14. Here the CDR3 DNA reads TGTGCCAGCAGCATACACCCGGCTAGCGGGGAATGCATTCAGTACTTC. It encodes CASSIHPASGECIQYF.

The chain combines TRBV11-1 with TRBJ2-5; the D gene is possibly TRBD1 (6 bases). The CDR3 length is 18 residues. The V and J ends lost 5 bases and 4 bases respectively, with 26 bases between them. From germline, CDR1 is SGHAT and CDR2 FQDESV (reference sequence). Written as DNA, the CDR3 is TGTGCCAGCAGCCCTTGGGGTCAGTCCACCGAACAGGGAGAGACCCAGTACTTC. Residues: CASSPWGQSTEQGETQYF.

CDR3 region: CASSSRYTEAFF. DNA of the CDR3: TGTGCCAGCAGTTCACGTTACACTGAAGCTTTCTTT. The chain carries TRBV6-5 and TRBJ1-1; unclear D gene. Germline CDR1 and CDR2: MNHEY and SVGAGI. There are 12 residues in the CDR3. Trimming stripped 4 bases from V and 3 bases from J, with 6 bases between.

The chain combines TRBV18 with TRBJ2-5, with TRBD2 identical over 7 bases. This CDR3 comprises 14 residues. V lost 4 bases, J lost 1 base, and 3 bases stayed unmatched. The V gene's germline CDR1 is KGHSH and CDR2 LQKENI. CDR3 in DNA: TGTGCCAGCTCACGACTAGCTGGCCAAGAGACCCAGTACTTC. This sequence encodes CASSRLAGQETQYF.

This chain joins TRBV6-1 and TRBJ2-3; 16 bases are shared with TRBD2. The trim removed 4 bases at V and 1 base at J, leaving 2 bases unmatched. Per the germline V gene, CDR1 is MNHNS and CDR2 is SASEGT. The CDR3 loop spans 17 amino acids. CDR3 amino acids: CASSAGTSGGGTDTQYF. The CDR3 region has the DNA TGTGCCAGCAGTGCCGGGACTAGCGGGGGGGGCACAGATACGCAGTATTTT.

The CDR3 here is CSVAGRSGEETQYF. The CDR3 DNA follows: TGCAGCGTAGCGGGTAGGTCAGGCGAAGAGACCCAGTACTTC. The chain links TRBV29-1 to TRBJ2-5, with a weak D call TRBD2 (6 bases). CDR1 is SQVTM and CDR2 is ANQGSEA in the germline V gene. V was cut by 6 bases and J by 3 bases, with 17 bases left in between. The CDR3 has 14 amino acids.

This chain joins TRBV5-5 and TRBJ1-4; 12 bases map to TRBD1. Germline assignment: CDR1 SGHKS and CDR2 YYEKEE (reference sequence). The ends lost 2 bases at V and 6 bases at J; junction bases unmatched: 5. The CDR3 is 16 amino acids. The CDR3 reads CASSFGTGGRYEKLFF. For the CDR3, the DNA is TGTGCCAGCAGCTTCGGGACAGGGGGCCGATATGAAAAACTGTTTTTT.

This clonotype appeared a few times. The genes are TRBV7-6 and TRBJ1-1, with D unclear. Germline V gene lookup returns CDR1 SGHVS and CDR2 FNYEAQ. V shed 4 bases and J shed 1 base, with 7 bases lying between them. The CDR3 sequence is 13 residues long. Here the CDR3 DNA reads TGTGCCAGCAGCTCCGACACGAACACTGAAGCTTTCTTT. Translated, it gives CASSSDTNTEAFF.

The chain carries TRBV13 and TRBJ2-3, with 8 positions matching TRBD2. The junction had 11 bases not matched to a gene; V was cut back by 5 bases and J by 4 bases. CDR1 is PRHDT and CDR2 is FYEKMQ in the germline V gene (reference sequence). The CDR3 is made up of 16 amino acids. CDR3 sequence (DNA): TGTGCCAGCAGCGACACCGGGGGGGGAAGCTCAGATACGCAGTATTTT. Residues: CASSDTGGGSSDTQYF.

The V and J genes are TRBV9 and TRBJ2-4; 7 nucleotides agree with TRBD1. CDR3 size: 16 residues. The V gene's germline CDR1 is SGDLS and CDR2 YYNGEE. J was trimmed by 0 bases and V by 5 bases; bases with no gene match: 8. The CDR3 coding sequence is TGTGCCAGCAGAGTGGACAGGACACTAGCCAAAAACATTCAGTACTTC. Amino acid sequence: CASRVDRTLAKNIQYF.

This chain connects TRBV24-1 to TRBJ2-5; D is unclear. The V end was cut by 4 bases, the J end by 5 bases, with 16 bases between. The CDR3 is 15 residues long. Germline CDR1 reads KGHDR; CDR2 reads SFDVKD. Here the CDR3 reads CATSDPRLAGETQYF. DNA of the CDR3: TGTGCCACCAGTGACCCCCGCCTTGCCGGGGAGACCCAGTACTTC.

The J gene is TRBJ2-3, the V gene TRBV20-1; 12 bases agree with TRBD1. V shed 6 bases, J shed 4 bases, and the junction held 11 bases outside the gene matches. From germline, CDR1 is DFQATT and CDR2 SNEGSKA (reference sequence). The CDR3 length is 16 residues. CDR3 bases: TGCAGTGCCCTGGGAGGGGACAGGGGGCTATCAGATACGCAGTATTTT. Protein: CSALGGDRGLSDTQYF.